This T cell receptor (beta chain) was identified in a study of T-cell reconstitution after alpha-beta-depleted transplantation in children. V was clipped by 10 bases and J by 7 bases, with 10 bases between them. Germline CDR1 MNHNY, CDR2 SVGAGI (reference sequence). The CDR3 contains 10 residues. This clonotype was detected only a few times. Preparation of the TCRbeta library used unique molecular identifiers. One entry per CDR3 protein results from TCRdb running MiXCR on the PCR reads. Of hundreds of thousands of distinct CDR3 sequences listed, 13% are singletons. This TCR was recovered from a human donor who donated a stem cell graft to a child with Fanconi anemia. Material: PBMCs, obtained from the stem cell graft. J is TRBJ1-1 and V is TRBV6-6; D unresolved. This CDR3 reads CATGKGEAFF. Written as DNA, the CDR3 is TGTGCCACCGGAAAGGGTGAAGCTTTCTTT.